This T cell receptor (beta chain) was obtained from a study of cytomegalovirus exposure and HLA in healthy donors (dated by TCRdb to the late 2010s). General notes on the study: In an earlier analysis of approximately 640 of the donors, 276 Gb of sequence data and 90 million to 120 million unique TCR beta sequences from roughly 190 million T cells were reported. An early release covering roughly 640 HLA-typed donors comprised about 300 gigabases of sequencing data and around 85 million unique TCR sequences. Of the 350 to 450 genotyped donors, 65% to 90% were placed in the genetic ancestry cluster associated with self-reported Caucasian donors. The study aimed to test whether cataloging public T cell receptors could reveal signatures of past pathogen exposure. The T cell repertoires of 700 or so subjects were profiled by immunosequencing and related to cytomegalovirus serostatus. Along with the roughly 710-subject first cohort, a separate validation cohort of 120 different subjects was used. The study combined high-throughput TCR immunosequencing, statistical association of individual TCRs with disease status, and machine learning to predict cytomegalovirus infection status. In a later analysis, previously published TCR beta repertoires from several hundred donors were re-analyzed and high-resolution HLA genotyping was added so that TCR occurrence patterns could be studied. Rather than using new phenotypic data, the later analysis identified candidate immune exposures from TCR beta sequences and from how often those sequences occurred across donors. An earlier analysis of 587 of the donors used high-throughput TCR beta sequencing to judge whether each TCR beta V gene segment behaved as functional or pseudogenic. Donor age, sex, ethnicity and CMV serostatus were compiled together with the repertoire data. Genome-wide SNP genotypes for about 55% of the 666 donors were used in a later genetic analysis, which treated that subset as a discovery cohort. All discovery cohort repertoires had been generated using a single sequencing platform. Both class I and class II loci were covered by HLA typing, at four-digit resolution. Typing coverage differed by locus: A, B, C, DRB1 and DQB1 were typed in roughly 620-630 donors, DQA1 in about 560, DPA1 in 600 to 610, and DPB1 in 450 to 490. Because of strong linkage in the cohort, 5 or 6 DR-DQ haplotypes were treated as single units for association and clustering. Among some 400 genotyped donors of the cohort, an average of around 240,000 unique TCR beta nucleotide sequences were sequenced per donor, 15% to 20% of them non-productive.

A word on this clone: Its antigen has not been determined. Per-base quality was not reported, and no clone a single base away is much larger than it.

In total, over 600 healthy bone marrow donors made up the cohort. Cohort members were all nominally healthy when sampled, although unrecorded immune exposures were likely present. The donor was CMV seronegative and was included in the group of about 400 seronegative cohort members. Every donor gave a peripheral blood sample, and the peripheral blood mononuclear cells from that sample were used for TCR beta sequencing. Genomic DNA was extracted from the blood cell samples with the Qiagen DNeasy Blood Extraction Kit. Deletion took 3 bases off V and 6 bases off J, with a span of 26 bases between the germline ends. The CDR3 goes from the cysteine to the phenylalanine over 18 residues. Just the 54-base CDR3 DNA is kept, in frame starting at base 1. Looking up the germline V gene (reference sequence) yields CDR1 SEHNR and CDR2 FQNEAQ. Points the paper makes about the study in general: Broadly in line with IMGT annotations, most TCR beta V segments showed up in productive rearrangements about 87% or about 30% of the time in an earlier analysis of some 590 of the donors. Cytomegalovirus status was reported to be diagnosed by the classifier with high specificity and sensitivity in both the original and validation cohorts. A further reported finding was that TCR beta sequences accurately predicted the HLA-A and HLA-B alleles for most subjects in the first cohort. It was suggested by the authors that the approach could potentially be generalized to other disease states and immunological phenotypes. Across donors, most TCR sequences were observed very rarely, whereas some public TCRs were present in many individuals. Roughly uniform sequencing depth across donors was assumed in presence/absence analyses, although this assumption may not hold. Immune exposure information for the cohort was limited to CMV serostatus. In this cohort, only TCR beta chains were sequenced, and detectable features were limited by the absence of alpha or paired-chain data. In a later analysis, around 17,000 TCR beta sequences were associated with specific HLA alleles at a false discovery rate of 0.05. V-gene and J-gene trimming of TCR beta chains was associated with a missense DCLRE1C variant in a later genetic analysis, and the association was replicated in an independent cohort. When HLA alleles, especially DR and DQ, strongly co-occurred, TCR associations were difficult to assign to individual alleles. The sequencing pipeline was judged likely to have produced a cluster of highly shared sequence variants as a technical artifact. Some IMGT-functional V segments, including TRBV6-2 and TRBV6-3, could not be told apart with the 87-base-pair reads, so those segments were excluded. Compared with equally common non-associated chains, HLA-associated TCR beta chains in a later analysis were more clonally expanded and had lower generation probabilities. The earlier analysis of 587 of the donors excluded roughly 17 rarely observed V segments, including chromosome 9 orphons, because counts were too low. According to a later analysis, parvovirus B19, influenza, CMV and Epstein-Barr virus appeared linked to several top co-occurrence clusters. Because HLA typing was missing for some donors at each locus, association tests included only the typed subset. In a later analysis, TCR association rates were found to vary across HLA loci, with the most associated TCRs seen for DRB1 alleles and the fewest for HLA-C alleles. Correlated functional status among segregating V segments might reflect linkage disequilibrium, but an unknown experimental factor could not be ruled out. A later genetic analysis reported fewer N-insertions in productive TCRs among donors in an Asian-associated ancestry cluster than the roughly 620-donor mean. In vitro tests confirmed that a few of the cytomegalovirus-associated TCR beta chains recognize cytomegalovirus antigens. The study listed 150 to 200 TCR beta chains as associated with cytomegalovirus. Most CMV-associated TCR beta chains appeared to be HLA-restricted in a later analysis, and the HLA associations seemed to be driven largely by CMV exposure.

Preparation of the library involved the immunoSEQ multiplex PCR assay. For the multiplex PCR, a mixture combining 60 forward primers for TCR Vbeta segments and 13 reverse primers for TCR Jbeta segments was used. A multiplex PCR assay on genomic DNA amplified the CDR3 region of rearranged TCR beta genes. On the Illumina HiSeq System, the amplified TCR beta libraries were sequenced as 87-base-pair reads. From the authors' description of their analysis: A later analysis counted approximately 84 million unique TCR beta chains across the 650 to 700 repertoires, and roughly 9.9 million of these chains were shared by at least two donors. To remove PCR and sequencing errors, raw reads were error-corrected and collapsed into unique sequences using a nearest-neighbor algorithm that merged closely related sequences. V, D and J gene segments were assigned by aligning CDR3 sequences to IMGT reference sequences. For a sequence to be retained, at least a six-nucleotide match to both a V gene segment and a J gene segment was required. A rearrangement was called productive if the CDR3 had no stop codons and remained in frame with V and J, and every other rearrangement was called non-productive. Following IMGT convention, CDR3 was defined as the stretch from the second conserved V-encoded cysteine to the conserved J-encoded phenylalanine. The earlier analysis of some 600 of the donors excluded sequences that lacked an unambiguous match to a single V gene segment. In an earlier analysis of several hundred of the donors, V segments were called functional above 56.7% productive rearrangements and were called segregating when the between-donor standard deviation exceeded 5%. A statistical classification framework was built for diagnosing cytomegalovirus status from the catalog of TCR beta chain sequences. A later analysis assigned V and J genes by comparing TCR nucleotide sequences with IMGT/GENE-DB human TR gene sequences. Using the TCRdist pipeline, a later analysis assigned CDR3 sequences along with most-parsimonious VDJ recombination scenarios. In a later analysis, each TCR beta chain was defined by its CDR3 amino acid sequence together with its V-gene family, and reads without a unique V-gene family were excluded. A later analysis removed several hundred highly shared, low-generation-probability nucleotide sequences to deal with suspected cross-contamination and a sequencing artifact. In a later analysis, a clonal expansion index was calculated for each public chain from normalized within-repertoire ranks of inferred template counts. In a later analysis, generation probabilities were computed with a VDJ recombination model fitted to out-of-frame rearrangements, and the resulting probabilities were checked against IGoR. A later analysis scored TCR-TCR, TCR-HLA and TCR-CMV co-occurrence with hypergeometric tests, applying a repertoire-size bias correction to TCR pairs. In a later analysis, false discovery rates were estimated by permuting HLA or CMV assignments 20 times. In a later analysis, co-occurring TCRs were grouped using DBSCAN, and TCRdist sequence similarity was added for clustering within HLA-allele-positive subsets. Repertoires with fewer than 30,000 or more than 120,000 public chains were left out of co-occurrence clustering, as were about 5 repertoires with anomalous nucleotide sharing. As stored in TCRdb, this immuneACCESS dataset retains in-frame rearrangements with V and J assigned. A fraction of the clones does not appear; measured against another copy, unresolved V genes explain less than half of the discrepancy, and the remainder lacks a known reason. V and J calls and clone size come straight from that table; D and trimming were deduced from the DNA. Here the sample has 150,000 to 200,000 clones; around 73% occur a single time. The top ten constitute around 2.2% of the sample.

The TCR originated in a man aged 60-69 years in good health and CMV-seronegative. The chain is encoded by TRBV7-9 joined to TRBJ1-2; possibly the D gene is TRBD1, per 6 matching bases. The sample consisted of PBMCs. The CDR3 loop reads CASSLLSLDSPNGDGYTF. The DNA sequence follows: TGTGCCAGCAGCTTGCTCTCTCTGGACAGCCCTAACGGGGATGGCTACACCTTC.